A single sample gave rise to the 20 T cell receptor beta chains below, sequenced in a study of blood T cell repertoires in COVID-19. The assay was immunoSEQ multiplex PCR, and TCRdb's table has in-frame clones only and misses some. This table has 450,000 or so clones, roughly 91% appearing once. The sequencing sample was made of PBMCs or T cells enriched from blood (not recorded which). These receptors were collected from a man between 18 and 29 years old who had recovered from COVID-19.

V and J are TRBV12-3 or TRBV12-4 and TRBJ1-2; maybe TRBD1 (5 bases). The V and J ends lost 8 bases and 7 bases respectively, with 17 bases between them. The CDR3 consists of 13 residues. CDR3 loop: CASVPLGLGGYTF. DNA of the CDR3: TGTGCCAGCGTCCCCCTGGGGCTTGGTGGCTACACCTTC.

This chain joins TRBV10-3 and TRBJ2-1; TRBD2 matches at 9 bases. Losses at the gene ends were 4 bases for V and 5 bases for J; bases not matched to a gene: 6. Germline CDR1 is ENHRY and CDR2 is SYGVKD. CDR3 length: 15 amino acids. CDR3 sequence: CAISVGGRVNNEQFF. CDR3 DNA sequence: TGTGCCATCAGTGTGGGCGGGAGGGTAAACAATGAGCAGTTCTTC.

The chain combines TRBV6-5 with TRBJ1-5, with D possibly TRBD1 on 6 matching bases. CDR3 length: 14 residues. Trimming pared 1 base from V and 7 bases from J, leaving 11 bases between. Germline lookup yields CDR1 MNHEY and CDR2 SVGAGI. The CDR3 nucleotides are TGTGCCAGCAGTTACTTGGGGGCTGAACAGCCCCAGCATTTT. Its translation is CASSYLGAEQPQHF.

V usage is TRBV2 and J usage is TRBJ2-3, with TRBD2 identical over 11 bases. The CDR3 covers 14 residues. Germline loops: CDR1 SNHLY, CDR2 FYNNEI. The trim removed 8 bases at V and 3 bases at J, leaving 4 bases unmatched. The CDR3 sequence is CASSGTSGTDTQYF. The CDR3 DNA sequence: TGTGCCAGCTCCGGGACTAGCGGTACAGATACGCAGTATTTT.

A word on this clone: Other DNA sequences in this sample translate to the same CDR3. The chain uses TRBV7-3 and TRBJ2-1; 10 nucleotides align to TRBD2. With 2 bases clipped from V and 3 bases from J, the junction kept 1 base outside the gene matches. Germline V gene lookup returns CDR1 SGHTA and CDR2 FQGTGA. The CDR3 is 15 residues long. The CDR3 reads CASSLLAGDYNEQFF. As DNA, the CDR3 is TGTGCCAGCAGCTTACTAGCGGGGGACTACAATGAGCAGTTCTTC.

V usage is TRBV24-1 and J usage is TRBJ1-2; 11 positions agree with TRBD1. The CDR3 spans 19 residues. Germline V gene lookup returns CDR1 KGHDR and CDR2 SFDVKD. V lost 2 bases and J lost 0; bases outside the gene matches: 10. Here the CDR3 DNA reads TGTGCCACCAGTGATTCCCTGACCGGGACAGGGGGTTCTAACTATGGCTACACCTTC. This gives the protein CATSDSLTGTGGSNYGYTF.

The V and J genes are TRBV28 and TRBJ2-7; D unclear. The V and J ends lost 1 base and 5 bases respectively, with 6 bases between them. This CDR3 region has 12 residues. CDR1 is MDHEN, CDR2 SYDVKM, per germline. The CDR3 sequence is CASSLSPNEQYF. CDR3 DNA sequence: TGTGCCAGCAGTTTATCCCCCAACGAGCAGTACTTC.

The chain links TRBV2 to TRBJ1-2; D is possibly TRBD1 (5 bases). CDR1 is SNHLY, CDR2 FYNNEI, per germline. V was trimmed by 8 bases and J by 8 bases, leaving 15 bases between them. The CDR3 spans 12 residues. The CDR3 DNA reads TGTGCCAGCGCAAGGGGACTTAACGGCTACACCTTC. This encodes CASARGLNGYTF.

V and J are TRBV4-2 and TRBJ2-7; 7 bases map to TRBD1. The CDR3 is 16 residues long. Trimming cost V 4 bases and J 0 bases; bases outside gene matches: 9. The germline CDR1 and CDR2 sequences are LGHNA and YNFKEQ. This CDR3 reads CASSRDGTASSYEQYF. CDR3 sequence (DNA): TGTGCCAGCAGCCGAGACGGGACAGCGAGCTCCTACGAGCAGTACTTC.

The V and J genes are TRBV3-1 (or the pseudogene TRBV3-2) and TRBJ2-1; 9 bases are shared with TRBD1. The CDR3 consists of 16 residues. Germline assignment: CDR1 LGHDT and CDR2 YNNKEL (reference sequence). The ends lost 1 base at V and 7 bases at J; junction bases unmatched: 8. The CDR3: CASSQGSGQGGNEQFF. For the CDR3, the DNA is TGTGCCAGCAGCCAAGGATCGGGACAGGGAGGGAATGAGCAGTTCTTC.

V and J are TRBV6-6 and TRBJ2-5; the match to TRBD2 covers 11 bases. The CDR3 spans 18 residues. With 5 bases clipped from V and 4 bases from J, the junction kept 15 bases outside the gene matches. Germline CDR1 and CDR2: MNHNY and SVGAGI (reference sequence). The CDR3 here is CASSPTTGTSGLSETQYF. The DNA of the CDR3 is TGTGCCAGCAGTCCTACAACCGGGACTAGCGGACTCTCAGAGACCCAGTACTTC.

J is TRBJ1-3 and V is TRBV27; D not certain. This CDR3 contains 17 residues. Looked up from germline, CDR1 is MNHEY and CDR2 is SMNVEV (reference sequence). Trimming shortened V by 7 bases and J by 2 bases, and 21 bases separated the two germline ends. The CDR3 coding sequence is TGTGCCAGCACATACCTAGCACTAGATAGCGCTGGAAACACCATATATTTT. Amino acid sequence: CASTYLALDSAGNTIYF.

V gene TRBV10-3 combines with J gene TRBJ1-1; D unclear. V lost 0 bases and J lost 0, with 8 bases in between. The germline gives CDR1 ENHRY, CDR2 SYGVKD. The CDR3 loop spans 15 amino acids. The CDR3 protein is CAISESYQMNTEAFF. Written as DNA, the CDR3 is TGTGCCATCAGTGAGTCGTACCAGATGAACACTGAAGCTTTCTTT.

The chain is built from TRBV6-5 and TRBJ2-1, with D possibly being TRBD2 (5 bases). Trimming shortened V by 6 bases and J by 0 bases, and 12 bases separated the two germline ends. Germline-derived CDR1 and CDR2 are MNHEY and SVGAGI. The CDR3 covers 15 residues. CDR3 sequence reads: CASRRGSPSYNEQFF. For the CDR3, the DNA is TGTGCCAGCAGACGGGGTTCCCCCTCCTACAATGAGCAGTTCTTC.

The genes are TRBV27 and TRBJ2-1; TRBD2 is a possible D gene (5 bases). Trimming took off 7 bases at V and 4 bases at J, with 11 bases between the two ends. The CDR3 is 13 residues long. Germline V CDR1 and CDR2: MNHEY, SMNVEV (reference sequence). CDR3: CASKPGLYNEQFF. Written as DNA, the CDR3 is TGTGCCAGCAAGCCCGGACTTTACAATGAGCAGTTCTTC.

The chain has TRBV12-3 or TRBV12-4 and TRBJ1-1; D call uncertain. The CDR3 consists of 11 residues. V dropped 6 bases and J dropped 6 bases, with 8 bases sitting between them. The DNA of the CDR3 is TGTGCCAGCAGGGACTCGGCTGAAGCTTTCTTT. It specifies CASRDSAEAFF.

V usage is TRBV6-5 and J usage is TRBJ1-5, with D possibly TRBD1 on 5 matching bases. Trimming cost V 7 bases and J 5 bases, with 12 bases left between them. This CDR3 has 13 residues. Germline CDR1 is MNHEY and CDR2 is SVGAGI. CDR3 in DNA: TGTGCCAGCACCACGGACACGGATCAGCCCCAGCATTTT. Translated, it gives CASTTDTDQPQHF.

The chain carries TRBV27 and TRBJ1-2; 12 positions match TRBD1. The germline CDR1 and CDR2 sequences are MNHEY and SMNVEV (reference sequence). The V segment lost 3 bases and the J segment 7 bases; nucleotides outside the gene matches: 6. The CDR3 spans 15 residues. The CDR3 DNA is TGTGCCAGCAGTTTGGGGACAGGGGGCTGGGGTGGCTACACCTTC. It encodes CASSLGTGGWGGYTF.

This chain connects TRBV18 to TRBJ2-7; 8 nucleotides line up with TRBD2. Trimming at V came to 5 bases and at J to 0 bases, leaving 6 bases not matched to a gene. Germline V CDR1 and CDR2: KGHSH, LQKENI. The CDR3 runs 15 residues. The CDR3: CASSSSSGSSYEQYF. CDR3 DNA sequence: TGTGCCAGCTCATCTTCAAGCGGGAGCTCCTACGAGCAGTACTTC.

This clone has a single count. The rearrangement joins TRBV7-8 to TRBJ2-2, with 7 bases aligning to TRBD1. After removal of 4 bases from V and 6 bases from J, the junction contained 11 bases not matched to a gene. CDR1 is SGHVS and CDR2 is FQNEAQ in the germline V gene. The CDR3 is made up of 16 amino acids. The CDR3 sequence: CASSSKTGASSGELFF. The CDR3 coding sequence is TGTGCCAGCAGCTCCAAAACAGGGGCGTCTTCCGGGGAGCTGTTTTTT.